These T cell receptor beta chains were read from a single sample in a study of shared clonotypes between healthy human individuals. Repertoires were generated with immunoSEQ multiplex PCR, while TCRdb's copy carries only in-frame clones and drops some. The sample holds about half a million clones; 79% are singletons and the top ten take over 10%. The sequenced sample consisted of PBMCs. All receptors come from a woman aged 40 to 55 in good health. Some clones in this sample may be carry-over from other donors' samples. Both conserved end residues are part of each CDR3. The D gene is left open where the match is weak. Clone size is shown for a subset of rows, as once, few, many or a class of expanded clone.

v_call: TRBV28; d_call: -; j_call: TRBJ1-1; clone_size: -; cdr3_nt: TGTGCCAGCAGTTTGGGCGGGGGTGAAGCTTTCTTT; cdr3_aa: CASSLGGGEAFF
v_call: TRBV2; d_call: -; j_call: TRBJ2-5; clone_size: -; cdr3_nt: TGTGCCAGCAAGGAGGGACAGTCCGAGACCCAGTACTTC; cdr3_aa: CASKEGQSETQYF
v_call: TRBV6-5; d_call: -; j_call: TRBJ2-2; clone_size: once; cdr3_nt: TGTGCCAGCAGTTCCCCGTGGAGGAACACCGGGGAGCTGTTTTTT; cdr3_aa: CASSSPWRNTGELFF
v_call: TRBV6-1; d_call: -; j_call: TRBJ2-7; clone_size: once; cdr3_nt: TGTGCCAGCAGTGGGGGGTCAGGGACCTACGAGCAGTACTTC; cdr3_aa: CASSGGSGTYEQYF
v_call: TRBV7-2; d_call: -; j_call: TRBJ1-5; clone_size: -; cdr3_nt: TGTGCCAGCGGATCAGGGCCGGCTCAGCCCCAGCATTTT; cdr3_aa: CASGSGPAQPQHF
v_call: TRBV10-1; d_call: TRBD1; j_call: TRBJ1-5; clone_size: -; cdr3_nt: TGCGCCAGCAGACAGACAGGGGAGGAGAGCAATCAGCCCCAGCATTTT; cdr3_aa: CASRQTGEESNQPQHF
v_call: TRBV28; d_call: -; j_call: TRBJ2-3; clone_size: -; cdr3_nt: TGTGCCAGCAGCCTCGTTGGCACAGATACGCAGTATTTT; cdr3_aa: CASSLVGTDTQYF
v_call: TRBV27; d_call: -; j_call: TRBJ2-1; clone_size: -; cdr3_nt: TGTGCCAGCAGTTTAGACACCTTATACAATGAGCAGTTCTTC; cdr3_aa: CASSLDTLYNEQFF
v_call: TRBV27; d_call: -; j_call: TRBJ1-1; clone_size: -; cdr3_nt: TGTGCCAGCAGTACTGGACAGAGCCCAATGAACACTGAAGCTTTCTTT; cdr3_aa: CASSTGQSPMNTEAFF
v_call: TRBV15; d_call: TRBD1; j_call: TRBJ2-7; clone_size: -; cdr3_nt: TGTGCCACCAGCAGTAGGACAGGAAGTTCCTACGAGCAGTACTTC; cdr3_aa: CATSSRTGSSYEQYF
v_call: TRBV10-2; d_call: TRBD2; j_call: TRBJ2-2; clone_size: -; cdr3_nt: TGCGCCACCTTTGGCGGGAGGGAGACCGGGGAGCTGTTTTTT; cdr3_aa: CATFGGRETGELFF
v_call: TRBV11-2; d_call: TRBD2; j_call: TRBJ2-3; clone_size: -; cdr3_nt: TGTGCCAGCAGCCGCACAGGACTAGCGGGATTGTCAGATACGCAGTATTTT; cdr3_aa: CASSRTGLAGLSDTQYF
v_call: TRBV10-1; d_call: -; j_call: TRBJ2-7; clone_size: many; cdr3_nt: TGCGCCAGCCGGATAGGTCAGGGAGGAGGCGAGCAGTACTTC; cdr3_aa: CASRIGQGGGEQYF
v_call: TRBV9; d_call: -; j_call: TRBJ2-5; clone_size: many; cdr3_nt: TGTGCCAGCAGCGTAGGGGGCGGGATGATGGAGACCCAGTACTTC; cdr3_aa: CASSVGGGMMETQYF
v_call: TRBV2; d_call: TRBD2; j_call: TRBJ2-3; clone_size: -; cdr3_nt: TGTGCCAGCAGTGAAGAGGGACTAGGCACAGATACGCAGTATTTT; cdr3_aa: CASSEEGLGTDTQYF
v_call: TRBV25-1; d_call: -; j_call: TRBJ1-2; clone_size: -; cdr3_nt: TGTGCCAGCAGTCGACAGGAAGACTATGGCTACACCTTC; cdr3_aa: CASSRQEDYGYTF
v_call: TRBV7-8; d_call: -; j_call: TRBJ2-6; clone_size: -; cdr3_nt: TGTGCCAGCAGCCACTATCCCAGGGGTTATACTGGGGCCAACGTCCTGACTTTC; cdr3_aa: CASSHYPRGYTGANVLTF
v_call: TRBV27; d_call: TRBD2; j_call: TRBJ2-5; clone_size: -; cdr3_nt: TGTGGTTCAGGCCCGGGACTAGCTTCCCAAGAGACCCAGTACTTC; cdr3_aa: CGSGPGLASQETQYF
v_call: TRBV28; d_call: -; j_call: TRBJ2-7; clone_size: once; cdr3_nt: TGTGCCAGCAGTTCCCACAGGGAGGTCTACGAGCAGTACTTC; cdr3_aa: CASSSHREVYEQYF
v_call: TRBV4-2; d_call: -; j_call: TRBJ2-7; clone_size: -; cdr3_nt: TGTGCCAGCAGCCAAGGGAGGGAGCAGTACTTC; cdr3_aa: CASSQGREQYF
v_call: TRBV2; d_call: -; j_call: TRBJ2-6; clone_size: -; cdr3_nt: TGTGCCAGCAGTGGGTCTTACTCTGGGGCCAACGTCCTGACTTTC; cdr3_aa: CASSGSYSGANVLTF
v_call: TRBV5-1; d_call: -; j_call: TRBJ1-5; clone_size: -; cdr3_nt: TGCGCCAGCAGCCCCGGACAGCACGATCAGCCCCAGCATTTT; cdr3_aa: CASSPGQHDQPQHF
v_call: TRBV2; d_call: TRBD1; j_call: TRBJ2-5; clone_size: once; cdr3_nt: TGTGCCAGCAGTGAAGGCCCAGGGGGTTGGTCGGGCGACGGAGAGACCCAGTACTTC; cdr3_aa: CASSEGPGGWSGDGETQYF